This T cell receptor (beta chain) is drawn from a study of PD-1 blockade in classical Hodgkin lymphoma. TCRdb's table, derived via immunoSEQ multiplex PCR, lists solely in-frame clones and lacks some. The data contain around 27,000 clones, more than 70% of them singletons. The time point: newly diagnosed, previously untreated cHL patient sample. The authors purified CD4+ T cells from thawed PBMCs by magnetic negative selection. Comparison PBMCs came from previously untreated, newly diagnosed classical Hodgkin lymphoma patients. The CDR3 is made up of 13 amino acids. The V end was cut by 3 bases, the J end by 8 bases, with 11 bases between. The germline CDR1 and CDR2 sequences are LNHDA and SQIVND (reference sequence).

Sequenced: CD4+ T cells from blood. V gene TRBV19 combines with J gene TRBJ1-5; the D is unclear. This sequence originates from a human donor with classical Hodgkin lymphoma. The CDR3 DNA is TGTGCCAGTAGTATTCGAGGGTTTGAGCCCCAGCATTTT. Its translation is CASSIRGFEPQHF.